This TCR beta chain is from a study of cytomegalovirus exposure and HLA in healthy donors (dated by TCRdb to about 2017). As for the study more broadly: According to a later analysis, one platform produced both the roughly 130 validation repertoires and the 730 or so repertoires of the first cohort. The study aimed to test whether signatures of past pathogen exposure could be identified by cataloging public T cell receptors. In addition to the first cohort of hundreds of subjects, a separate validation cohort of around 110 different subjects was used. To predict cytomegalovirus infection status, the study combined high-throughput TCR immunosequencing, statistical association of individual TCRs with disease status, and machine learning.

Donors formed part of the validation cohort, which comprised 120 subjects and was distinct from the first cohort of roughly 600 subjects. Concerning this clone itself: Its antigen has not been determined. Base qualities are not recorded, but no much larger clone differs from it by a single base.

What the work shows at the level of the full study, not this receptor alone: Most TCR sequences were seen in very few donors, while some public TCRs were found in many individuals. Of the cluster scores, about 94% were above 0 in a later analysis, which found that TCRs clustered in the first cohort also tended to co-occur in the 120 validation repertoires. It was suggested by the authors that the approach could potentially be generalized to other disease states and immunological phenotypes. The classifier was reported to diagnose cytomegalovirus status with high specificity and sensitivity in both the original and validation cohorts. The study gave a list of 150 to 200 TCR beta chains associated with cytomegalovirus. In vitro tests confirmed that a few of the cytomegalovirus-associated TCR beta chains recognize cytomegalovirus antigens. A later analysis lacked HLA typing for the validation cohort, so it scored co-occurrence in that cohort across all 120 or so repertoires.

Counted from cysteine to phenylalanine, this CDR3 has 18 amino acids. CDR3 DNA only is kept here, 54 bases in frame from base 1. The junction shows trimming of 6 bases on V and 0 bases on J, plus 21 bases between the germline ends. Looking up the germline V gene yields CDR1 ENHRY and CDR2 SYGVKD. Libraries were constructed by the immunoSEQ multiplex PCR assay. For the original study's pipeline: A statistical classification framework was developed to diagnose cytomegalovirus status using the catalog of TCR beta chain sequences. TCRdb provides this immuneACCESS table in a form limited to in-frame rearrangements. Some clones are lacking; in checked studies, under half of them reflect an unresolved V gene, and why the rest are absent is not known. The D gene and trimming were derived from the DNA, and the V and J assignments and clone size from that table. The sample includes around 140,000 clones, with nearly 90% observed a single time. 1% to 1.5% of the sample is in the top ten clones.

This receptor was identified in a woman in her late teens or twenties in good health and CMV-seronegative. The chain was built from TRBV10-3 and TRBJ2-1; the D segment could be TRBD2, given 7 matching bases. Input material: PBMCs. Read as DNA, the sequence is TGTGCCATCAGCGAGCTGTACGCGGGGGCTAGCTCCTACAATGAGCAGTTCTTC. Its protein product is CAISELYAGASSYNEQFF.